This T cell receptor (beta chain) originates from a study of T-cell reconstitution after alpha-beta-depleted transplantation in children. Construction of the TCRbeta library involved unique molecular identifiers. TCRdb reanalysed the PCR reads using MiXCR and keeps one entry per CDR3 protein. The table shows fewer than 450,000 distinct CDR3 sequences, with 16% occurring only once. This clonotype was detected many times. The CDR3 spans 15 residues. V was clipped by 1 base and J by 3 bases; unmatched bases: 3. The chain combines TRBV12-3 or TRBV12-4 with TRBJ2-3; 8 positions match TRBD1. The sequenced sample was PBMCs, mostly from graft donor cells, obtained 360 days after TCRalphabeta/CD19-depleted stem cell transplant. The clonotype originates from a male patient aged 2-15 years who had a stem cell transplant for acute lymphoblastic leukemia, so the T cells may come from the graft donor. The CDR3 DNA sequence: TGTGCCAGCAGTTTAGTTAGGACAGGGACAGATACGCAGTATTTT. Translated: CASSLVRTGTDTQYF.